This is a list of T cell receptor beta chains from one sample in a study of shared clonotypes between healthy human individuals. The protocol was immunoSEQ multiplex PCR, while the TCRdb copy is restricted to in-frame clones and leaves out a portion. Here the sample spans millions of clones, around nine tenths being singletons. Sequenced: naive CD4+ T cells sorted from blood. These receptors were obtained from a man aged 18-30 years in good health. Both conserved end residues are part of each CDR3. Fields, in order: V gene, J gene, CDR3 protein.

v_gene: TRBV27; j_gene: TRBJ2-7; CDR3aa: CATRLGSTSIGSEQYF
v_gene: TRBV6-5; j_gene: TRBJ2-5; CDR3aa: CASSYGWTGQQETQYF
v_gene: TRBV6-4; j_gene: TRBJ2-3; CDR3aa: CASSGNRGCTDTQYF
v_gene: TRBV14; j_gene: TRBJ1-2; CDR3aa: CASSHAGTKYGYTF
v_gene: TRBV28; j_gene: TRBJ2-1; CDR3aa: CASSPPGLHYNEQFF
v_gene: TRBV9; j_gene: TRBJ1-3; CDR3aa: CASGPDSGNTIYF
v_gene: TRBV15; j_gene: TRBJ1-1; CDR3aa: CATTGYSVEGATEAFF
v_gene: TRBV7-9; j_gene: TRBJ1-4; CDR3aa: CASSSDRSTNEKLFF
v_gene: TRBV19; j_gene: TRBJ2-1; CDR3aa: CASKQGVDEQFF
v_gene: TRBV6-1; j_gene: TRBJ1-1; CDR3aa: CASSPQGVGEAFF
v_gene: TRBV18; j_gene: TRBJ2-7; CDR3aa: CASSLMGRQPNEQYF
v_gene: TRBV28; j_gene: TRBJ2-3; CDR3aa: CASNLSGVDTQYF
v_gene: TRBV4-1; j_gene: TRBJ2-7; CDR3aa: CASSHPGRVSYEQYF
v_gene: TRBV29-1; j_gene: TRBJ1-1; CDR3aa: CSARQGAEAFF
v_gene: TRBV6-1; j_gene: TRBJ2-2; CDR3aa: CASLRQGINTGELFF
v_gene: TRBV2; j_gene: TRBJ2-1; CDR3aa: CASSAGLAGTDEQFF
v_gene: TRBV6-5; j_gene: TRBJ2-7; CDR3aa: CASARGRNEQYF
v_gene: TRBV4-3; j_gene: TRBJ2-3; CDR3aa: CASSLERGWTDTQYF
v_gene: TRBV30; j_gene: TRBJ1-1; CDR3aa: CAWSNALEAFF
v_gene: TRBV28; j_gene: TRBJ1-6; CDR3aa: CASSPPPGQARNSPLHF
v_gene: TRBV5-1; j_gene: TRBJ1-4; CDR3aa: CASSLRQASTNEKLFF
v_gene: TRBV6-5; j_gene: TRBJ1-2; CDR3aa: CASSYQGQGYTF
v_gene: TRBV5-4; j_gene: TRBJ1-3; CDR3aa: CASSLARDRSGNTIYF
v_gene: TRBV28; j_gene: TRBJ1-1; CDR3aa: CASSFPLDRNTEAFF
v_gene: TRBV7-9; j_gene: TRBJ2-5; CDR3aa: CASSLARGRQETQYF
v_gene: TRBV7-9; j_gene: TRBJ2-7; CDR3aa: CASSPQAGQGYEQYF
v_gene: TRBV6-1; j_gene: TRBJ1-5; CDR3aa: CASSEAVTGLQPQHF
v_gene: TRBV5-6; j_gene: TRBJ2-7; CDR3aa: CASSVLGHWEQYF
v_gene: TRBV5-1; j_gene: TRBJ2-5; CDR3aa: CASRSGAFWETQYF
v_gene: TRBV19; j_gene: TRBJ1-1; CDR3aa: CASSILGLGTEAFF
v_gene: TRBV5-6; j_gene: TRBJ1-6; CDR3aa: CASSWTQGVFSPLHF
v_gene: TRBV19; j_gene: TRBJ2-6; CDR3aa: CASSIVAPPGANVLTF
v_gene: TRBV19; j_gene: TRBJ1-1; CDR3aa: CASSAQGGRAEAFF
v_gene: TRBV18; j_gene: TRBJ2-3; CDR3aa: CASSPPSLTDTQYF
v_gene: TRBV28; j_gene: TRBJ2-7; CDR3aa: CASRTGGVYEQYF
v_gene: TRBV6-1; j_gene: TRBJ2-3; CDR3aa: CASRDPRVEGDTQYF
v_gene: TRBV6-6; j_gene: TRBJ2-3; CDR3aa: CASYDLGSTDTQYF
v_gene: TRBV5-8; j_gene: TRBJ1-5; CDR3aa: CASSRWRGNQPQHF
v_gene: TRBV7-8; j_gene: TRBJ2-7; CDR3aa: CASSPRGGDTSYEQYF
v_gene: TRBV7-7; j_gene: TRBJ2-1; CDR3aa: CASVEDRVYNEQFF
v_gene: TRBV4-1; j_gene: TRBJ2-2; CDR3aa: CASSFPARGRGTGELFF
v_gene: TRBV5-8; j_gene: TRBJ1-2; CDR3aa: CASSLWAGVYGYTF
v_gene: TRBV6-5; j_gene: TRBJ1-6; CDR3aa: CASTSMGGHNSPLHF
v_gene: TRBV7-9; j_gene: TRBJ1-4; CDR3aa: CASSFTGQITNEKLFF
v_gene: TRBV4-3; j_gene: TRBJ1-6; CDR3aa: CASSQGNVFWTGENSPLHF
v_gene: TRBV29-1; j_gene: TRBJ2-7; CDR3aa: CSVAGTPYEQYF
v_gene: TRBV6-1; j_gene: TRBJ2-7; CDR3aa: CASSDRDRVRDEQYF
v_gene: TRBV28; j_gene: TRBJ1-5; CDR3aa: CASSTPFGSGRGASQHF
v_gene: TRBV6-5; j_gene: TRBJ2-4; CDR3aa: CVGAPKNIQYF
v_gene: TRBV6-5; j_gene: TRBJ2-6; CDR3aa: CASSYSTGANVLTF
v_gene: TRBV6-1; j_gene: TRBJ1-1; CDR3aa: CASRVFENTEAFF
v_gene: TRBV7-2; j_gene: TRBJ2-3; CDR3aa: CASGLRVDTQYF